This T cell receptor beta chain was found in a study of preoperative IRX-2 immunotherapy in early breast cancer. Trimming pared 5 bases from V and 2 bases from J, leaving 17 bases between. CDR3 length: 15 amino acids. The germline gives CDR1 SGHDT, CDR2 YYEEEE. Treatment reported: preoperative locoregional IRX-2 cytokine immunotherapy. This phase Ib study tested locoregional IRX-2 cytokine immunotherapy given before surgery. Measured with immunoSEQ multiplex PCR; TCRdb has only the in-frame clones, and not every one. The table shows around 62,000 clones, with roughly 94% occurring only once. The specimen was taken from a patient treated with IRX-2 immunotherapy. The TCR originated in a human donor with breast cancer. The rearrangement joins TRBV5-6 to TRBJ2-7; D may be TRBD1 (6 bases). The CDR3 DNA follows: TGTGCCAGCAGGAAAACCGGGACATACCCCTACGAGCAGTACTTC. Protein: CASRKTGTYPYEQYF.